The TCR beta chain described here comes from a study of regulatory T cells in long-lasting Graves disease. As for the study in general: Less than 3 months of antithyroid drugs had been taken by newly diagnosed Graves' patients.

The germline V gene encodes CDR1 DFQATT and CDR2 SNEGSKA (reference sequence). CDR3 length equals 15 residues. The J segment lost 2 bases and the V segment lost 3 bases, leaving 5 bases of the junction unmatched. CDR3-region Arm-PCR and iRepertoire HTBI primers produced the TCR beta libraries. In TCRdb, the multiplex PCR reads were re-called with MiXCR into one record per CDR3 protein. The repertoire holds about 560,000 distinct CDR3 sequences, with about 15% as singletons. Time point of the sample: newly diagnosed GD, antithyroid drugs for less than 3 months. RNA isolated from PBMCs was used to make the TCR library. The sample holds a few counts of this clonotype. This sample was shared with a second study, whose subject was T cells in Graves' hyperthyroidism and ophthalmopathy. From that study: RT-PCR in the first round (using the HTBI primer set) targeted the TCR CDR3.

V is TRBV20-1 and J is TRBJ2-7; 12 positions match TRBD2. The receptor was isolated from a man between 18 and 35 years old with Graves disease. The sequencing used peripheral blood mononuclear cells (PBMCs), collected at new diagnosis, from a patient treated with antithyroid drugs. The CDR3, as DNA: TGCAGTGCTAGGGACCCTAGCGGGAGGGCCTACGAGCAGTACTTC. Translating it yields CSARDPSGRAYEQYF.